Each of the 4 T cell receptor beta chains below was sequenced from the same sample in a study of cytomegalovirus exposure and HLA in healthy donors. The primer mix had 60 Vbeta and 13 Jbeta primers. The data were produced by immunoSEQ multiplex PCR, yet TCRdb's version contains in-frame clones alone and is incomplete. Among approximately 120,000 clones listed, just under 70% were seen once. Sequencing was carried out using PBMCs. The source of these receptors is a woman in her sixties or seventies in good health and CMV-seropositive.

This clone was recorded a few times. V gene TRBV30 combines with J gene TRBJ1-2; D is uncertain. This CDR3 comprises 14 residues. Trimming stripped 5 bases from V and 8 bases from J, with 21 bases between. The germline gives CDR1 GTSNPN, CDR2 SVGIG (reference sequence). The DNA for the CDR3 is TGTGCCTGGCTTGACCGGACCGTCGAGGGCGGCTACACCTTC. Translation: CAWLDRTVEGGYTF.

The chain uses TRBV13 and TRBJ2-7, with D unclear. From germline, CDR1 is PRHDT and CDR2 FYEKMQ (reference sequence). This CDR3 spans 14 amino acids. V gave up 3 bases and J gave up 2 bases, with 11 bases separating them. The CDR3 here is CASSFTRSTYEQYF. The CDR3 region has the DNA TGTGCCAGCAGCTTCACACGATCCACCTACGAGCAGTACTTC.

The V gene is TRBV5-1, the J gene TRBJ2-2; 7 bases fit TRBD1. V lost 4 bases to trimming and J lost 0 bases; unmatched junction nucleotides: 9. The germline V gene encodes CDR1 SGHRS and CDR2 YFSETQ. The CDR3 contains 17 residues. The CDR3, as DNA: TGCGCCAGCAGCCCCAGACAAGGGACAGCGAACACCGGGGAGCTGTTTTTT. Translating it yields CASSPRQGTANTGELFF. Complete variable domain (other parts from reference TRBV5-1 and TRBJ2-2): KAGVTQTPRYLIKTRGQQVTLSCSPISGHRSVSWYQQTPGQGLQFLFEYFSETQRNKGNFPGRFSGRQFSNSRSEMNVSTLELGDSALYLCASSPRQGTANTGELFFGEGSRLTVL.

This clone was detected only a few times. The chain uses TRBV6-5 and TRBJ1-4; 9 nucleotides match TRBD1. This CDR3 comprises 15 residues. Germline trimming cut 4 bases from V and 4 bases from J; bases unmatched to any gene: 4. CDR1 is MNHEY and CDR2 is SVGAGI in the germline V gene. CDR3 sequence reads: CASSSKTGGNEKLFF. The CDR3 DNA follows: TGTGCCAGCAGTTCAAAGACAGGGGGTAATGAAAAACTGTTTTTT.